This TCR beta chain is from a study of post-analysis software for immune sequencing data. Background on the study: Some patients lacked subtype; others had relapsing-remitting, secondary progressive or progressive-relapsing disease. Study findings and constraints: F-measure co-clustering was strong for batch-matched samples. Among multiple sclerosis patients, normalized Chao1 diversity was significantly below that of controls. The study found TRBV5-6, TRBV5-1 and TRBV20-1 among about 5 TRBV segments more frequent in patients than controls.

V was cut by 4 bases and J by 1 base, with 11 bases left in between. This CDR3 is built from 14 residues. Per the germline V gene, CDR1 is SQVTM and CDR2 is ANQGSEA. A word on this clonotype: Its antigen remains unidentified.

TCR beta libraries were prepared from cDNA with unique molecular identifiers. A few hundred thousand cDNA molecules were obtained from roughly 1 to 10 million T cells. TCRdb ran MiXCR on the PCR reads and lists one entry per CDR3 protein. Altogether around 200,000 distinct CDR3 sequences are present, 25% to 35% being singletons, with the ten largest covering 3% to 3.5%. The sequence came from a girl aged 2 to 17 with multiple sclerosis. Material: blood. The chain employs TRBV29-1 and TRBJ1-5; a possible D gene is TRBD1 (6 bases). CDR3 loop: CSVAAGESNQPQHF. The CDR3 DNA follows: TGCAGCGTTGCGGCAGGGGAGAGCAATCAGCCCCAGCATTTT.